A selection of T cell receptor beta chains follows, all from one sample in a study of T cells in Graves' hyperthyroidism and ophthalmopathy. One entry per CDR3 protein, called by TCRdb with MiXCR from the multiplex PCR reads. The table lists under 300,000 distinct CDR3 sequences, about 20% of them singletons, with around 64% in the top ten. The sequencing input was blood. The receptors come from a man aged 25-45 years with Graves' ophthalmopathy. The CDR3 runs from the conserved cysteine through the conserved F or W. D genes are given only for firm matches. Clone size is shown for a subset of rows, as once, few, many or a class of expanded clone.

clone size: many
J gene: TRBJ1-1
D gene: -
V gene: TRBV2
CDR3 protein: CASGKGTEAFF
CDR3 DNA: TGTGCCAGCGGAAAGGGCACTGAAGCTTTCTTT

clone size: -
J gene: TRBJ2-3
D gene: TRBD2
V gene: TRBV20-1
CDR3 protein: CSARTPSGRDTDTQYF
CDR3 DNA: TGCAGTGCTAGAACTCCTAGCGGGAGGGACACAGATACGCAGTATTTT

clone size: few
J gene: TRBJ1-2
D gene: TRBD1
V gene: TRBV7-3
CDR3 protein: CATPGTGDLNYGYTF
CDR3 DNA: TGTGCCACCCCCGGGACAGGCGATCTCAACTATGGCTACACCTTC

clone size: many
J gene: TRBJ1-2
D gene: TRBD1
V gene: TRBV20-1
CDR3 protein: CSASVFSRDSPLDYGYTF
CDR3 DNA: TGCAGTGCTAGCGTGTTTAGTCGGGACAGCCCCCTGGACTATGGCTACACCTTC

clone size: many
J gene: TRBJ1-5
D gene: -
V gene: TRBV4-1
CDR3 protein: CASSQEVNGNQPQHF
CDR3 DNA: TGCGCCAGCAGCCAAGAGGTGAATGGCAATCAGCCCCAGCATTTT

clone size: few
J gene: TRBJ1-2
D gene: -
V gene: TRBV30
CDR3 protein: CAWSVGRLYGYTF
CDR3 DNA: TGTGCCTGGAGTGTTGGGAGGCTCTATGGCTACACCTTC

clone size: many
J gene: TRBJ2-7
D gene: TRBD2
V gene: TRBV6-2/TRBV6-3
CDR3 protein: CASSSLGRPLDEQYF
CDR3 DNA: TGTGCCAGCAGTTCCCTCGGGAGGCCCCTCGACGAGCAGTACTTC

clone size: -
J gene: TRBJ1-1
D gene: -
V gene: TRBV28
CDR3 protein: CASTWQGGNTEAFF
CDR3 DNA: TGTGCCAGCACCTGGCAGGGCGGGAACACTGAAGCTTTCTTT

clone size: -
J gene: TRBJ2-5
D gene: TRBD2
V gene: TRBV7-3
CDR3 protein: CASSLTAGGLETQYF
CDR3 DNA: TGTGCCAGCAGCTTAACAGCGGGAGGACTAGAGACCCAGTACTTC

clone size: once
J gene: TRBJ2-5
D gene: -
V gene: TRBV24-1
CDR3 protein: CATSDLIRKAEETQYF
CDR3 DNA: TGTGCCACCAGTGATTTAATAAGGAAGGCCGAAGAGACCCAGTACTTC

clone size: -
J gene: TRBJ1-4
D gene: -
V gene: TRBV9
CDR3 protein: CASSSGRSEFNEKLFF
CDR3 DNA: TGTGCCAGCAGCTCCGGGCGTTCTGAATTTAATGAAAAACTGTTTTTT

clone size: few
J gene: TRBJ2-3
D gene: TRBD1
V gene: TRBV7-3
CDR3 protein: CASSRDRPSTDTQYF
CDR3 DNA: TGTGCCAGCAGCAGGGACAGACCTAGCACAGATACGCAGTATTTT

clone size: few
J gene: TRBJ2-7
D gene: TRBD2
V gene: TRBV6-1
CDR3 protein: CASRSSGRNWQYF
CDR3 DNA: TGTGCCAGCAGATCTAGCGGCCGCAACTGGCAGTACTTC

clone size: -
J gene: TRBJ2-5
D gene: TRBD2
V gene: TRBV20-1
CDR3 protein: CSAIISGRETQYF
CDR3 DNA: TGCAGTGCTATTATTAGCGGGAGAGAGACCCAGTACTTC

clone size: once
J gene: TRBJ2-3
D gene: -
V gene: TRBV20-1
CDR3 protein: CSARDFGGTTGRTDTQYF
CDR3 DNA: TGCAGTGCTAGAGATTTCGGGGGAACCACCGGGCGCACAGATACGCAGTATTTT

clone size: many
J gene: TRBJ1-1
D gene: -
V gene: TRBV18
CDR3 protein: CASSDGGNTEAFF
CDR3 DNA: TGTGCCAGCTCCGACGGTGGGAACACTGAAGCTTTCTTT

clone size: -
J gene: TRBJ2-7
D gene: TRBD1
V gene: TRBV29-1
CDR3 protein: CSAYSGTGSIYEQYF
CDR3 DNA: TGCAGCGCCTACTCCGGGACAGGCAGCATCTACGAGCAGTACTTC

clone size: -
J gene: TRBJ2-3
D gene: -
V gene: TRBV19
CDR3 protein: CASKSGLSRDTQYF
CDR3 DNA: TGTGCCAGTAAGAGCGGATTGAGCAGGGATACGCAGTATTTT

clone size: -
J gene: TRBJ1-2
D gene: -
V gene: TRBV3-1
CDR3 protein: CASSPSPLLGYTF
CDR3 DNA: TGTGCCAGCAGCCCCTCTCCCCTGTTGGGCTACACCTTC

clone size: -
J gene: TRBJ2-7
D gene: -
V gene: TRBV7-7
CDR3 protein: CASSLAQGYEQYF
CDR3 DNA: TGTGCTAGCAGCTTAGCGCAAGGGTACGAGCAGTACTTC

clone size: many
J gene: TRBJ1-1
D gene: -
V gene: TRBV3-1
CDR3 protein: CASSQQSLYTEAFF
CDR3 DNA: TGTGCCAGCAGCCAACAGTCCTTATACACTGAAGCTTTCTTT

clone size: few
J gene: TRBJ2-5
D gene: -
V gene: TRBV5-1
CDR3 protein: CASSGEPGRETQYF
CDR3 DNA: TGCGCCAGCAGTGGAGAACCGGGGAGAGAGACCCAGTACTTC

clone size: many
J gene: TRBJ2-1
D gene: -
V gene: TRBV5-1
CDR3 protein: CASSLVVGRVSYNEQFF
CDR3 DNA: TGCGCCAGCAGCTTGGTGGTAGGCCGTGTCTCCTACAATGAGCAGTTCTTC

clone size: many
J gene: TRBJ2-7
D gene: -
V gene: TRBV2
CDR3 protein: CASSLEGAYEQYF
CDR3 DNA: TGTGCCAGCAGTTTAGAGGGCGCCTACGAGCAGTACTTC

clone size: many
J gene: TRBJ1-5
D gene: TRBD1
V gene: TRBV6-1
CDR3 protein: CASSSDRGGQPQHF
CDR3 DNA: TGTGCCAGCAGCTCTGACAGGGGAGGGCAGCCCCAGCATTTT

clone size: -
J gene: TRBJ2-7
D gene: TRBD2
V gene: TRBV3-1
CDR3 protein: CASSQGGRGYEQYF
CDR3 DNA: TGTGCCAGCAGCCAAGGCGGGAGGGGATACGAGCAGTACTTC

clone size: -
J gene: TRBJ2-1
D gene: TRBD2
V gene: TRBV7-9
CDR3 protein: CASSRSAGGYNEQFF
CDR3 DNA: TGTGCCAGCAGTCGTTCCGCGGGAGGCTACAATGAGCAGTTCTTC

clone size: -
J gene: TRBJ1-1
D gene: -
V gene: TRBV7-8
CDR3 protein: CASSLDGGLNTEAFF
CDR3 DNA: TGTGCCAGCAGCTTAGATGGGGGGCTGAACACTGAAGCTTTCTTT

clone size: -
J gene: TRBJ2-3
D gene: -
V gene: TRBV10-3
CDR3 protein: CAIRHTDTQYF
CDR3 DNA: TGTGCCATCAGACACACAGATACGCAGTATTTT

clone size: few
J gene: TRBJ2-7
D gene: -
V gene: TRBV27
CDR3 protein: CASSFRDGEQYF
CDR3 DNA: TGTGCCAGCAGTTTTCGGGACGGCGAGCAGTACTTC

clone size: many
J gene: TRBJ2-5
D gene: -
V gene: TRBV20-1
CDR3 protein: CSARDHAQYQETQYF
CDR3 DNA: TGCAGTGCTAGAGATCACGCGCAGTATCAAGAGACCCAGTACTTC

clone size: -
J gene: TRBJ2-5
D gene: -
V gene: TRBV28
CDR3 protein: CASSLGRGEETQYF
CDR3 DNA: TGTGCCAGCAGTTTAGGCAGGGGGGAAGAGACCCAGTACTTC

clone size: -
J gene: TRBJ1-1
D gene: -
V gene: TRBV3-1
CDR3 protein: CASSYWGGGDTEAFF
CDR3 DNA: TGTGCCAGCAGCTATTGGGGGGGAGGCGACACTGAAGCTTTCTTT

clone size: -
J gene: TRBJ2-3
D gene: -
V gene: TRBV28
CDR3 protein: CASSRQTDTQYF
CDR3 DNA: TGTGCCAGCAGCCGCCAAACAGATACGCAGTATTTT

clone size: -
J gene: TRBJ1-2
D gene: -
V gene: TRBV5-1
CDR3 protein: CASSSVGTGYGYTF
CDR3 DNA: TGCGCCAGCAGCTCGGTCGGGACGGGCTATGGCTACACCTTC

clone size: few
J gene: TRBJ2-1
D gene: -
V gene: TRBV20-1
CDR3 protein: CSARGPLNNEQFF
CDR3 DNA: TGCAGTGCCCGTGGGCCCCTAAACAATGAGCAGTTCTTC

clone size: -
J gene: TRBJ2-1
D gene: TRBD2
V gene: TRBV10-3
CDR3 protein: CAISESGLDVNEQFF
CDR3 DNA: TGTGCCATCAGTGAGTCGGGACTAGATGTCAATGAGCAGTTCTTC

clone size: -
J gene: TRBJ1-2
D gene: -
V gene: TRBV7-2
CDR3 protein: CASSLDVLGYTF
CDR3 DNA: TGTGCCAGCAGCTTAGACGTGTTGGGCTACACCTTC

clone size: many
J gene: TRBJ1-5
D gene: -
V gene: TRBV6-1
CDR3 protein: CASSSRALGGNQPQHF
CDR3 DNA: TGTGCCAGCAGTTCGCGGGCCTTGGGGGGCAATCAGCCCCAGCATTTT

clone size: many
J gene: TRBJ1-4
D gene: TRBD1
V gene: TRBV30
CDR3 protein: CAWRRTGPNEKLFF
CDR3 DNA: TGTGCCTGGAGAAGGACAGGACCTAATGAAAAACTGTTTTTT

clone size: -
J gene: TRBJ1-5
D gene: TRBD1
V gene: TRBV7-2
CDR3 protein: CASSLSTGTGLQPQHF
CDR3 DNA: TGTGCCAGCAGCCTATCCACCGGGACAGGGCTTCAGCCCCAGCATTTT

clone size: many
J gene: TRBJ1-1
D gene: TRBD1
V gene: TRBV7-8
CDR3 protein: CASSSSGGRGDTEAFF
CDR3 DNA: TGTGCCAGCAGCTCTTCAGGGGGCCGGGGGGACACTGAAGCTTTCTTT

clone size: -
J gene: TRBJ2-1
D gene: -
V gene: TRBV4-1
CDR3 protein: CASSHNSDEQFF
CDR3 DNA: TGCGCCAGCAGTCATAACTCGGATGAGCAGTTCTTC

clone size: few
J gene: TRBJ2-1
D gene: TRBD1
V gene: TRBV24-1
CDR3 protein: CATSDSDRVVYNEQFF
CDR3 DNA: TGTGCCACCAGTGATTCGGACAGGGTAGTATACAATGAGCAGTTCTTC

clone size: -
J gene: TRBJ1-2
D gene: TRBD1
V gene: TRBV14
CDR3 protein: CASSHGQGGYTF
CDR3 DNA: TGTGCCAGCAGCCATGGACAGGGCGGCTACACCTTC

clone size: -
J gene: TRBJ1-2
D gene: TRBD1
V gene: TRBV29-1
CDR3 protein: CSANRGNYGYTF
CDR3 DNA: TGCAGCGCCAACAGGGGAAACTATGGCTACACCTTC

clone size: many
J gene: TRBJ2-1
D gene: TRBD2
V gene: TRBV5-1
CDR3 protein: CASSVGLAELNEQFF
CDR3 DNA: TGCGCCAGCAGCGTGGGACTAGCGGAGCTCAATGAGCAGTTCTTC

clone size: -
J gene: TRBJ1-1
D gene: -
V gene: TRBV7-8
CDR3 protein: CASSWQQNTEAFF
CDR3 DNA: TGTGCCAGCAGCTGGCAGCAGAACACTGAAGCTTTCTTT